The source of this T cell receptor beta chain is a study of long-term antiretroviral therapy in people with HIV. Findings of the study overall: Even long-term ART left TRB diversity below transplant donor controls, despite gains. In HIV, the repertoires covered a tighter span of CDR3 lengths than in controls.

In the case of this clone: What it recognizes is unknown.

The CDR3 totals 14 residues. Germline lookup yields CDR1 MNHNS and CDR2 SASEGT. The ends were cut back, 3 bases at V and 1 base at J, with 9 bases in the middle. Assay version v3.0 of immunoSEQ was used, and it was run at survey level. Sequenced by immunoSEQ multiplex PCR; TCRdb stores in-frame clones only, minus some. In the table there are 30,000 to 50,000 clones, about nine tenths of which are singletons. United States facilities provided treatment to all participants with HIV. The receptor was derived from a woman aged 45-65 years with HIV. This chain joins TRBV6-1 and TRBJ1-1; possibly TRBD1 for D (6 bases). The sequenced sample was unsorted PBMCs, obtained 1.2 years after starting antiretroviral therapy. CDR3 DNA sequence: TGTGCCAGCAGTGACGACAGGAGGAACACTGAAGCTTTCTTT. As protein: CASSDDRRNTEAFF.